The rows below give T cell receptor beta chains drawn from one sample of a study of cytotoxic CD8 clonotypes in ibrutinib-treated CLL. Profiling relied on immunoSEQ multiplex PCR, and the TCRdb table lists in-frame clones only, not all of them. This sample has some 130,000 clones, with approximately 90% found just once. The material was PBMCs, obtained after 12 months of ibrutinib treatment. The receptors here all came from a human donor with chronic lymphocytic leukemia. Both conserved end residues are part of each CDR3. A D gene is named only where the DNA matches it firmly. Size is stated for part of the rows, as once, few or many counts, or as a class when the clone is expanded.

cdr3_nt cdr3_aa d_call j_call v_call clone_size
TGTGCCAGCAGTTATCAGGGTCCCCCAGAGACCCAGTACTTC CASSYQGPPETQYF - TRBJ2-5 TRBV6-5 -
TGTGCCAGCTCACCCCCTTCCTCACTAACCTACGAGCAGTACTTC CASSPPSSLTYEQYF - TRBJ2-7 TRBV18 -
TGTGCCAGCAGCTTAGGACAGGGGGCTAAAAAGCAGTACTTC CASSLGQGAKKQYF TRBD1 TRBJ2-7 TRBV11-3 -
TGTGCCAGCAGCGTCGGGCTCACCGGGGAGCTGTTTTTT CASSVGLTGELFF - TRBJ2-2 TRBV7-2 -
TGTGCCAGCAGTTTGAGTACAGGGTATGAAAAACTGTTTTTT CASSLSTGYEKLFF - TRBJ1-4 TRBV27 -
TGTGCCAGCAGTTACTCTGCGGACTACGAGCAGTACTTC CASSYSADYEQYF - TRBJ2-7 TRBV6-5 -
TGTGCCAGCAGTTTCACGAGCACTAGGGATACGCAGTATTTT CASSFTSTRDTQYF - TRBJ2-3 TRBV27 -
TGTGCCAGCTTAGGAGGGACCTACGAGCAGTACTTC CASLGGTYEQYF - TRBJ2-7 TRBV18 -
TGTGCCAGCAGCCAAGGACGGGCCGGGGTAAACAGTGAAAAACTGTTTTTT CASSQGRAGVNSEKLFF - TRBJ1-4 TRBV4-2 -
TGTGCCAGCAGCTTCGGACAGGGGGTTTGGGGCTACACCTTC CASSFGQGVWGYTF TRBD1 TRBJ1-2 TRBV5-8 -
TGTGCCAGCAGCGTGGGACAAGTCGACCACGAGCAGTACTTC CASSVGQVDHEQYF - TRBJ2-7 TRBV9 -
TGTGCCAGTACCCGGGGGTCAGGAGCCACAGATACGCAGTATTTT CASTRGSGATDTQYF - TRBJ2-3 TRBV19 -
TGCAGCGTTGAAGAGGGAAGGGGTGGCTACACCTTC CSVEEGRGGYTF - TRBJ1-2 TRBV29-1 -
TGCGCCAGCAGCCAAGACTTGATAGGGGGATCCACAGATACGCAGTATTTT CASSQDLIGGSTDTQYF - TRBJ2-3 TRBV4-3 -
TGTGCCAGCAGCTTAGGTGGGCCGGGGACCTACCAAGAGACCCAGTACTTC CASSLGGPGTYQETQYF - TRBJ2-5 TRBV11-3 -
TGTGCCAGCAGTTTTGACAGCTCCGGACACACTGAAGCTTTCTTT CASSFDSSGHTEAFF - TRBJ1-1 TRBV2 -
TGCGCCAGCAGCCAAGTACTAGCGGGAGGTTACGAGCAGTACTTC CASSQVLAGGYEQYF TRBD2 TRBJ2-7 TRBV4-1 -
TGTGCCAGCAGCCCTTACCCAGGGGCCGAGCAGTACTTC CASSPYPGAEQYF - TRBJ2-7 TRBV11-3 -
TGTGCCAGCGGACTAACAGCAGGGTGGCAGTACTTC CASGLTAGWQYF - TRBJ2-7 TRBV7-9 -
TGTGCCAGCAGTCGACAGCATTTGGACACTGAAGCTTTCTTT CASSRQHLDTEAFF - TRBJ1-1 TRBV6-5 -
TGTGCCAGCGACCGGTCCGGGGGTGATGGCTACACCTTC CASDRSGGDGYTF - TRBJ1-2 TRBV7-9 -
TGTGCCAGCTCACTTAACAGCAAGACTGAAGCTTTCTTT CASSLNSKTEAFF - TRBJ1-1 TRBV18 -
TGTGCCAGCAGTCCCACAAGGCGGAACTATGGCTACACCTTC CASSPTRRNYGYTF - TRBJ1-2 TRBV28 -
TGCAGCGTTGAACCCCCCCCTAGCGGGAGATCTACAGATACGCAGTATTTT CSVEPPPSGRSTDTQYF TRBD2 TRBJ2-3 TRBV29-1 -
TGTGCAAGTCGCCGAGTCTGCGAATACGAGCAGTACTTC CASRRVCEYEQYF - TRBJ2-7 TRBV12-2 -
TGCGCCAGCAGCTTGGAGTTATCTCTGAACACTGAAGCTTTCTTT CASSLELSLNTEAFF - TRBJ1-1 TRBV5-1 -
TGTGCCACCCAGAGATCAGGGACTAGCAGTGAGCAGTTCTTC CATQRSGTSSEQFF TRBD2 TRBJ2-1 TRBV2 -
TGTGCCAGCCGGAGGGGGCAGTACACTGAAGCTTTCTTT CASRRGQYTEAFF TRBD1 TRBJ1-1 TRBV6-5 once
TGTGCCAGCAGGACTGGGATGAACTATGGCTACACCTTC CASRTGMNYGYTF - TRBJ1-2 TRBV6-5 -
TGCGCCAGCAGGGCGGGAGCGGGGACAGATACGCAGTATTTT CASRAGAGTDTQYF TRBD2 TRBJ2-3 TRBV10-1 -
TGTGCCAGCAGCCAAGGGACAGGGGACCCAGAGACCCAGTACTTC CASSQGTGDPETQYF TRBD1 TRBJ2-5 TRBV4-2 -
TGTGCCAGTAGTGTTGACTCGGACCCCCAGCCCCAGCATTTT CASSVDSDPQPQHF - TRBJ1-5 TRBV19 -
TGTGCCAGCAGTGAAGCAGGGGTCTACGAGCAGTACTTC CASSEAGVYEQYF - TRBJ2-7 TRBV2 -
TGTGCCAGCAGCTCTAGGGGGCCCCTGGTGAACACTGAAGCTTTCTTT CASSSRGPLVNTEAFF TRBD1 TRBJ1-1 TRBV7-9 -
TGTGCCAGCAGTGGACAGGGGCCGAACACTGAAGCTTTCTTT CASSGQGPNTEAFF TRBD1 TRBJ1-1 TRBV2 -
TGTGCCAGCAGTAGGTGGGTGAATACTGAAGCTTTCTTT CASSRWVNTEAFF - TRBJ1-1 TRBV27 -
TGTGCCAGCAGCTTAGACGGCCAGGGTGGGGGCTCCTACGAGCAGTACTTC CASSLDGQGGGSYEQYF - TRBJ2-7 TRBV7-9 -
TGTGCCAGCAGCTTAGTGGGACAGAACGAAAAACTGTTTTTT CASSLVGQNEKLFF TRBD1 TRBJ1-4 TRBV7-2 -
TGTGCCAGCAGCAAACAGGGAGTAACTAGCACAGATACGCAGTATTTT CASSKQGVTSTDTQYF - TRBJ2-3 TRBV13 once
TGTGCCAGCAGCTTTTCCTCAGGGGTGAATAGCAATCAGCCCCAGCATTTT CASSFSSGVNSNQPQHF - TRBJ1-5 TRBV7-9 -
TGTGCCAGCAGCCCTCGGACTAGCGGGTGGAATGAGCAGTTCTTC CASSPRTSGWNEQFF TRBD2 TRBJ2-1 TRBV7-9 -
TGTGCCAGCAGCGGAGGGACAGACAATTCACCCCTCCACTTT CASSGGTDNSPLHF TRBD1 TRBJ1-6 TRBV27 -
TGCAGCGGGATCGGACAGGGCTCCTACAATGAGCAGTTCTTC CSGIGQGSYNEQFF TRBD1 TRBJ2-1 TRBV29-1 -
TGCGCCAGCAGCCAAGATCCTGCAGGGGGTTACGAGCAGTACTTC CASSQDPAGGYEQYF TRBD1 TRBJ2-7 TRBV4-3 -
TGTGCCAGCACCGGCGGACTACAAAACATTCAGTACTTC CASTGGLQNIQYF - TRBJ2-4 TRBV6-5 -
TGTGCCAGCAGTTTAGTTAGCGGGAGCCCGGCCGGGGAGCTGTTTTTT CASSLVSGSPAGELFF TRBD2 TRBJ2-2 TRBV28 -
TGCGCCAGCAGTGAGACGTGGTCCCGGATTGATACGCAGTATTTT CASSETWSRIDTQYF - TRBJ2-3 TRBV10-2 -
TGTGCCAGCAGTCACATCCCCCTCCGTACAGACCCTAAGGAGAACACTGAAGCTTTCTTT CASSHIPLRTDPKENTEAFF - TRBJ1-1 TRBV7-6 -
TGTGCTAGCACCCAACTAGCGGGAGGGCCCGGGGAGCTGTTTTTT CASTQLAGGPGELFF TRBD2 TRBJ2-2 TRBV7-7 -
TGTGCCAGCAGCTTCGGTGGGCTTCCTTCCACCGGGGAGCTGTTTTTT CASSFGGLPSTGELFF - TRBJ2-2 TRBV11-3 -
TGTGCCAGCAGTTCATATCCCCAGGGGGTTAGCAATCAGCCCCAGCATTTT CASSSYPQGVSNQPQHF TRBD1 TRBJ1-5 TRBV28 -
TGTGCCAGCAGTTTCGGGCGGGTTGGGTCTATTGAAGCTTTCTTT CASSFGRVGSIEAFF - TRBJ1-1 TRBV28 -
TGTGCCAGCAGCCATACTAGCGGGAGTTTTGGTGAGCAGTTCTTC CASSHTSGSFGEQFF TRBD2 TRBJ2-1 TRBV11-2 -
TGTGCCAGCAGTGGCAGCGGGTACGAGCAGTACTTC CASSGSGYEQYF - TRBJ2-7 TRBV2 -
TGTGCCTGGAGTCGTGGCTTGCTCTGGGGACAGGGCGTTTATGAGCAGTACTTC CAWSRGLLWGQGVYEQYF TRBD1 TRBJ2-7 TRBV30 -
TGTGCCAGCAGCTTAGAGCTTGGCGGGAGCTCCTACAATGAGCAGTTCTTC CASSLELGGSSYNEQFF TRBD2 TRBJ2-1 TRBV7-3 -
TGTGCCAGCAGCTCCGGACTTTCCGGCAGGCCCCAGCATTTT CASSSGLSGRPQHF - TRBJ1-5 TRBV5-8 -
TGTGCCAGCAGCTTTTATCCAGCGGGAGTGGGAGAGCAGTACTTC CASSFYPAGVGEQYF TRBD2 TRBJ2-7 TRBV7-6 once